The clone carrying this T cell receptor beta chain was seen more than once but under ten times. Clones were sequenced by immunoSEQ multiplex PCR, and TCRdb holds only the in-frame ones, with some missing. The sample carries tens of thousands of clones, roughly 89% recorded once. This entry is derived from a study of T cell changes during pregnancy in multiple sclerosis. The clonotype was recovered from a female donor with multiple sclerosis, enrolled in a pregnancy study. Sequenced here: CD4+ T cells from peripheral blood mononuclear cells, sampled in the first trimester of pregnancy.

The CDR3 DNA reads as TGTGCCAGCAGTCCCTCCCGGAGTCTCTATGGCTACACCTTC. This sequence encodes CASSPSRSLYGYTF. The chain uses TRBV27 and TRBJ1-2, with no clear D. The CDR3 has 14 amino acids. The germline V gene encodes CDR1 MNHEY and CDR2 SMNVEV (reference sequence). Trimming removed 5 bases from V and 4 bases from J, with 14 bases in between.